The sample holds a few counts of the clone carrying this T cell receptor (beta chain). This specimen belongs to a study of CD8+ T cells in alopecia areata. TCR sequencing used cDNA made by reverse transcription of extracted RNA. TCRdb's copy holds only in-frame clones and misses some; the assay was immunoSEQ multiplex PCR. Among 200,000 or so clones listed, about two fifths were seen once. V was shortened by 2 bases and J by 6 bases, with 16 bases between the two germline ends. CDR1 is KGHSH and CDR2 is LQKENI in the germline V gene. The CDR3 has 15 residues. The treatment denotes: oral pan-JAK inhibitor, 5-10 mg twice daily.

J is TRBJ1-2 and V is TRBV18; D is unresolved. The sequences come from CD4+ T cells sorted from blood, collected around week 31, from a patient treated with tofacitinib. The receptor was derived from a human donor with alopecia areata. The CDR3 sequence is CASSPDMAASDGYTF. CDR3 bases: TGTGCCAGCTCACCAGACATGGCGGCCTCTGATGGCTACACCTTC.